This TCR beta chain was sequenced during a study of blood T cell repertoires in COVID-19. Across the whole study: From T cells, B-cell-depleted T cells, or PBMCs came the material, which was cDNA or gDNA.

In the original analysis: Estimation of nucleated cell counts relied on the amplification of reference gene primers. The method was immunoSEQ multiplex PCR; TCRdb's version includes in-frame clones alone and lacks a portion of them. V, J and clone size derive from that table, while D and trimming were established from the DNA sequence. The top ten clones hold around 1.5% of a sample with around 250,000 clones, about 89% of them seen once. There are 14 residues in the CDR3. Trimming shortened V by 5 bases and J by 6 bases, and 16 bases separated the two germline ends. Germline-derived CDR1 and CDR2 are SGHNT and YENEEA.

Sequences were obtained from peripheral blood. This sequence originates from a woman aged 60-75 years who had recovered from COVID-19. This rearrangement joins TRBV11-3 to TRBJ1-1; D is unresolved. The CDR3 nucleotides are TGTGCCAGCAGCGCCGACGGGGAGAGCGCTGAAGCTTTCTTT. Protein product: CASSADGESAEAFF.